This T cell receptor beta chain was obtained from a study of cytomegalovirus exposure and HLA in healthy donors. It was with 60 Vbeta and 13 Jbeta primers that the PCR ran. Original processing notes: Around 76 million unique TCR beta chains, 9 million to 12 million shared, were counted in a later analysis. Sequencing was performed with immunoSEQ multiplex PCR; in TCRdb, only in-frame clones are kept and a portion is missing. V and J calls and clone size come straight from that table; D and trimming were deduced from the DNA. The data show some 210,000 clones, 87% seen once. Study-wide results and caveats: Within an earlier analysis, most TCR beta V segments proved productive either about 87% or about 30% of the time. With later analysis, a missense DCLRE1C variant became linked to TCR beta V- and J-gene trimming.

CDR1 SGHNT and CDR2 YYREEE come from the germline V gene (reference sequence). CDR3 length equals 14 residues. Deletions cut 4 bases from V and 5 bases from J, with 15 bases between. About this clone itself: Its antigen is undetermined.

The sequenced sample consisted of PBMCs. This TCR came from a man under 40 in good health and CMV-seronegative. The chain has TRBV5-4 and TRBJ1-2; D perhaps matches TRBD1 (5 bases). The CDR3 DNA follows: TGTGCCAGCAGCCCGGCGGGGCCCCTTTATGGCTACACCTTC. It encodes CASSPAGPLYGYTF.